This TCR beta chain was captured by sequencing in a study of shared clonotypes between healthy human individuals. Assay execution took place at the deep level. Clones were sequenced by immunoSEQ multiplex PCR, and TCRdb holds only the in-frame ones, with some missing. The sample has some 2 million clones, around 95% seen once. Germline CDR1 and CDR2: LNHDA and SQIVND (reference sequence). J gave up 5 bases and V 6 bases, and 2 bases lay outside the gene matches. The CDR3 loop spans 15 amino acids. Sequenced: naive CD4+ T cells sorted from blood. Subset meaning: CD45RA+ positively selected. The receptor comes from a man aged 18 to 29 in good health. The chain employs TRBV19 and TRBJ2-2; 14 nucleotides line up with TRBD2. CDR3 bases: TGTGCCAGTAGGGGACTAGCGGGAGTTACCGGGGAGCTGTTTTTT. Its protein product is CASRGLAGVTGELFF. Combining the CDR3 with reference TRBV19 and TRBJ2-2 gives the whole variable domain DGGITQSPKYLFRKEGQNVTLSCEQNLNHDAMYWYRQDPGQGLRLIYYSQIVNDFQKGDIAEGYSVSREKKESFPLTVTSAQKNPTAFYLCASRGLAGVTGELFFGEGSRLTVL.